Described below is a single T cell receptor (beta chain) sequence and its context. Its antigen is as yet unknown. With 7 bases removed from V and 0 bases from J, the gap between germline ends came to 7 bases. Germline loops: CDR1 MNHEY, CDR2 SVGAGI. The CDR3 totals 13 residues. This sample is drawn from a study of T cell responses to AZD1222 COVID-19 vaccine. Study-level points and caveats: AZD1222 recipients seropositive at baseline numbered only six.

This table comes from immunoSEQ multiplex PCR, and its TCRdb copy is limited to in-frame clones, with some not included. Among fewer than 95,000 clones listed, 80% to 90% were seen once. The sample here was peripheral blood, taken on day 0 of AZD1222 vaccination. The chain carries TRBV6-5 and TRBJ1-5, with unresolved D. The sequence came from an adult in good health. The chain's CDR3 is CASKVNSNQPQHF. CDR3 sequence (DNA): TGTGCCAGCAAAGTTAATAGCAATCAGCCCCAGCATTTT.